Listed below are T cell receptor beta chains from one sample, sequenced in a study of glioma-infiltrating T cells after dendritic cell vaccination. The repertoire was sequenced with immunoSEQ multiplex PCR; TCRdb's copy has only in-frame clones and lacks some. The sample carries around 60,000 clones, more than 75% recorded once. The sequencing used blood, collected after dendritic cell vaccination. These receptors originate from a human donor with glioblastoma. Each CDR3 is given with its conserved first and last residue. D genes are given only for firm matches. A clone size is listed for some rows: how often the clone was seen (once, few, many), or a class if it is expanded.

cdr3_length	clone_size	v_call	j_call	d_call	cdr3_aa	cdr3_nt
15	NA	TRBV19	TRBJ1-5	NA	CASSERGYGNQPQHF	TGTGCCAGTAGCGAAAGGGGGTATGGCAATCAGCCCCAGCATTTT
16	NA	TRBV27	TRBJ2-1	TRBD2	CASSLGTSGGYNEQFF	TGTGCCAGCAGTTTAGGGACTAGCGGGGGCTACAATGAGCAGTTCTTC
12	NA	TRBV10-2	TRBJ2-3	NA	CASRQGGDTQYF	TGCGCCAGCAGACAGGGCGGAGATACGCAGTATTTT
16	NA	TRBV30	TRBJ2-2	NA	CAWSFPAGVSTGELFF	TGTGCCTGGAGTTTCCCGGCAGGGGTCAGCACCGGGGAGCTGTTTTTT
16	once	TRBV19	TRBJ1-5	NA	CASRPKTAEFNQPQHF	TGTGCCAGTAGACCGAAGACGGCGGAATTCAATCAGCCCCAGCATTTT
15	NA	TRBV11-3	TRBJ2-1	TRBD2	CASSSRLAGMNEQFF	TGTGCCAGCAGCTCCCGACTAGCGGGGATGAATGAGCAGTTCTTC
15	NA	TRBV5-1	TRBJ2-1	TRBD2	CASSLAGGPNNEQFF	TGCGCCAGCAGCTTAGCGGGGGGGCCTAACAATGAGCAGTTCTTC
13	NA	TRBV5-6	TRBJ1-3	NA	CASSSLSGNTIYF	TGTGCCAGCAGCTCCCTATCTGGAAACACCATATATTTT
15	NA	TRBV27	TRBJ2-6	NA	CASSTPTAGANVLTF	TGTGCCAGCAGTACCCCGACTGCTGGGGCCAACGTCCTGACTTTC
13	NA	TRBV7-2	TRBJ2-3	NA	CASSLVSADTQYF	TGTGCCAGCAGCTTAGTATCGGCAGATACGCAGTATTTT
15	NA	TRBV11-2	TRBJ2-7	TRBD1	CASSLEGGSSHEQYF	TGTGCCAGCAGCTTAGAAGGGGGCTCTTCCCACGAGCAGTACTTC
12	NA	TRBV29-1	TRBJ1-1	NA	CSALGQNTEAFF	TGCAGCGCCCTAGGACAGAACACTGAAGCTTTCTTT
11	once	TRBV10-3	TRBJ1-1	NA	CAIGRAEEAFF	TGTGCCATCGGCAGGGCCGAGGAAGCTTTCTTT
15	NA	TRBV10-3	TRBJ2-7	TRBD1	CAISDPGQGADEQYF	TGTGCCATCAGTGACCCCGGACAGGGGGCTGACGAGCAGTACTTC
16	NA	TRBV21-1	TRBJ1-1	NA	CASSKEGQGTNTEAFF	TGTGCCAGCAGCAAAGAGGGGCAGGGGACAAACACTGAAGCTTTCTTT
14	once	TRBV11-2	TRBJ2-2	NA	CASSRGVDTGELFF	TGTGCCAGCTCCAGAGGTGTAGACACCGGGGAGCTGTTTTTT
15	NA	TRBV11-2	TRBJ2-1	TRBD2	CASSKLAGGNNEQFF	TGTGCCAGCAGCAAGCTAGCGGGAGGAAACAATGAGCAGTTCTTC
13	NA	TRBV11-2	TRBJ2-7	NA	CASSPGGVYEQYF	TGTGCCAGCAGCCCCGGGGGAGTCTACGAGCAGTACTTC
15	NA	TRBV6-5	TRBJ2-7	NA	CATIRGGKNSYEQYF	TGTGCCACCATCAGGGGAGGGAAGAACTCCTACGAGCAGTACTTC
15	NA	TRBV5-4	TRBJ1-2	NA	CASSLDRPTNYGYTF	TGTGCCAGCAGCTTGGACAGGCCAACTAACTATGGCTACACCTTC
15	NA	TRBV9	TRBJ2-1	TRBD1	CASSAAGTGWNEQFF	TGTGCCAGCAGCGCCGCCGGGACAGGGTGGAATGAGCAGTTCTTC
12	NA	TRBV30	TRBJ1-2	NA	CAWNPPGGGYTF	TGTGCCTGGAACCCTCCGGGGGGCGGCTACACCTTC
13	NA	TRBV5-4	TRBJ1-2	TRBD1	CASSSRGNYGYTF	TGTGCCAGCAGCTCCAGGGGGAACTATGGCTACACCTTC
14	NA	TRBV5-1	TRBJ2-5	TRBD2	CASSSGGVGETQYF	TGCGCCAGCAGCTCGGGGGGTGTGGGAGAGACCCAGTACTTC
16	NA	TRBV16	TRBJ1-1	NA	CASSPGSTVMNTEAFF	TGTGCCAGCAGCCCCGGATCGACAGTTATGAACACTGAAGCTTTCTTT
15	NA	TRBV5-1	TRBJ2-2	NA	CASSLISGDTGELFF	TGCGCCAGCAGCTTGATATCAGGGGATACCGGGGAGCTGTTTTTT
16	NA	TRBV5-4	TRBJ1-2	NA	CASSSPRDTQNYGYTF	TGTGCCAGCAGCTCACCCAGGGACACACAAAACTATGGCTACACCTTC
14	once	TRBV5-6	TRBJ2-2	NA	CASSRGGTTGELFF	TGTGCCAGCAGCCGAGGGGGTACCACCGGGGAGCTGTTTTTT
13	NA	TRBV29-1	TRBJ1-2	NA	CSADVGGGYGYTF	TGCAGCGCCGATGTGGGCGGAGGCTATGGCTACACCTTC
14	NA	TRBV29-1	TRBJ1-3	NA	CSVERSLSGNTIYF	TGCAGCGTTGAAAGGAGCCTCTCTGGAAACACCATATATTTT
14	NA	TRBV5-8	TRBJ1-2	NA	CASSLVQDYHGYTF	TGTGCCAGCAGCTTGGTGCAGGACTACCATGGCTACACCTTC
12	NA	TRBV5-1	TRBJ2-3	NA	CASSPGLDTQYF	TGCGCCAGCAGCCCCGGACTAGATACGCAGTATTTT
15	NA	TRBV4-3	TRBJ2-7	NA	CASSRTVISSYEQYF	TGCGCCAGCAGCCGCACAGTTATAAGCTCCTACGAGCAGTACTTC
15	NA	TRBV7-3	TRBJ2-5	NA	CASSPNPGPGKTQYF	TGTGCCAGCAGCCCTAACCCAGGTCCCGGGAAGACCCAGTACTTC
16	NA	TRBV4-2	TRBJ1-2	NA	CASSQEAGINNYGYTF	TGTGCCAGCAGCCAAGAAGCGGGGATTAATAACTATGGCTACACCTTC
16	few	TRBV7-2	TRBJ2-7	TRBD2	CASSASRSGGPYEQYF	TGTGCCAGCAGCGCCAGTCGTAGCGGGGGGCCCTACGAGCAGTACTTC
16	NA	TRBV6-1	TRBJ2-1	TRBD2	CASSELGLAGNNEQFF	TGTGCCAGCAGTGAGTTGGGACTAGCGGGCAACAATGAGCAGTTCTTC
16	NA	TRBV7-2	TRBJ2-1	TRBD2	CASSGWTSGRVGEQFF	TGTGCCAGCAGCGGATGGACTAGCGGGAGGGTAGGTGAGCAGTTCTTC
16	once	TRBV5-6	TRBJ2-1	NA	CASSLRGVSSYNEQFF	TGTGCCAGCAGCTTGCGCGGAGTGAGCTCCTACAATGAGCAGTTCTTC
14	NA	TRBV6-5	TRBJ1-2	NA	CASRDPGNYYGYTF	TGTGCCAGCAGGGACCCGGGGAATTATTATGGCTACACCTTC
15	NA	TRBV11-3	TRBJ2-1	NA	CASSLLAGGYNEQFF	TGTGCCAGCAGCTTACTTGCGGGCGGCTACAATGAGCAGTTCTTC
16	NA	TRBV4-1	TRBJ1-2	TRBD1	CASSRTGQGIVYGYTF	TGCGCCAGCAGCCGTACCGGACAGGGCATAGTCTATGGCTACACCTTC
15	NA	TRBV7-2	TRBJ2-2	NA	CASSFVSGYTGELFF	TGTGCCAGCAGCTTTGTTAGCGGCTACACCGGGGAGCTGTTTTTT
14	few	TRBV19	TRBJ2-3	TRBD1	CASRDRGRTDTQYF	TGTGCCAGTAGGGACAGGGGGAGAACAGATACGCAGTATTTT
14	NA	TRBV6-5	TRBJ2-7	NA	CASSMRTIGNEQYF	TGTGCCAGCAGTATGCGGACAATCGGCAACGAGCAGTACTTC
15	NA	TRBV7-6	TRBJ2-7	TRBD2	CASSLGLAGPYEQYF	TGTGCCAGCAGCTTAGGACTAGCGGGGCCATACGAGCAGTACTTC
16	NA	TRBV29-1	TRBJ1-2	TRBD1	CSVDHWGQGDTYGYTF	TGCAGCGTTGACCATTGGGGACAGGGTGATACCTATGGCTACACCTTC
15	NA	TRBV29-1	TRBJ2-3	NA	CSVQGGAGGTDTQYF	TGCAGCGTCCAAGGGGGGGCCGGAGGCACAGATACGCAGTATTTT
15	NA	TRBV11-2	TRBJ1-1	NA	CASSLGGGWDTEAFF	TGTGCCAGCAGCTTAGGGGGGGGGTGGGACACTGAAGCTTTCTTT
15	NA	TRBV7-2	TRBJ2-5	TRBD2	CASSLGLAGQETQYF	TGTGCCAGCAGCCTCGGACTAGCGGGGCAAGAGACCCAGTACTTC
15	once	TRBV7-8	TRBJ2-7	TRBD2	CASSWGAGGPGEQYF	TGTGCCAGCAGCTGGGGAGCGGGAGGGCCTGGCGAGCAGTACTTC
14	few	TRBV5-1	TRBJ1-2	NA	CASPPGGQPYGYTF	TGCGCCAGCCCTCCGGGGGGCCAGCCCTATGGCTACACCTTC
14	few	TRBV10-3	TRBJ2-3	NA	CAIRNGGSTDTQYF	TGTGCCATCAGAAACGGGGGAAGCACAGATACGCAGTATTTT
14	NA	TRBV30	TRBJ1-6	NA	CAWSVGQGNSPLHF	TGTGCCTGGAGTGTAGGGCAGGGTAATTCACCCCTCCACTTT
14	NA	TRBV10-1	TRBJ1-1	NA	CASSDRVSHTEAFF	TGCGCCAGCAGTGATCGGGTGTCGCACACTGAAGCTTTCTTT
13	NA	TRBV19	TRBJ1-3	NA	CASMTESGNTIYF	TGTGCCAGCATGACAGAATCTGGAAACACCATATATTTT
16	NA	TRBV15	TRBJ2-7	TRBD1	CATSGRPGQGVHEQYF	TGTGCCACCAGCGGAAGACCGGGACAGGGTGTACACGAGCAGTACTTC
15	NA	TRBV7-6	TRBJ2-1	TRBD1	CASSLSAGGYNEQFF	TGTGCCAGCAGCTTATCGGCAGGGGGATACAATGAGCAGTTCTTC
15	NA	TRBV6-1	TRBJ1-6	TRBD1	CASSVSGQGASPLHF	TGTGCCAGCAGTGTGTCGGGACAGGGCGCTTCACCCCTCCACTTT